The sequence of this T cell receptor beta chain was determined in a study of T cell repertoires in cytomegalovirus infection. The sample holds a few counts of this clonotype. What it recognizes is unknown. Germline V lookup: CDR1 SGHAT, CDR2 FQNNGV. V dropped 5 bases and J dropped 2; count of bases not matched to a gene: 2. The CDR3 sequence is 13 residues long. MiXCR was run by TCRdb on the reads, yielding one entry per CDR3 protein. The table has some 920,000 distinct CDR3 sequences, approximately 31% seen once; the top ten hold roughly an eighth. Sequences were derived from cultured CD8+ T cells from PBMCs, sampled from culture after CMV antigen stimulation. The receptor comes from a human donor in good health (CMV status not recorded). Some clones in this sample may be carry-over from other donors' samples. The chain uses TRBV11-2 and TRBJ2-5, with TRBD1 identical over 7 bases. The CDR3 sequence is CASSQGQQETQYF. CDR3 nucleotides: TGTGCCAGCAGCCAGGGACAGCAAGAGACCCAGTACTTC.